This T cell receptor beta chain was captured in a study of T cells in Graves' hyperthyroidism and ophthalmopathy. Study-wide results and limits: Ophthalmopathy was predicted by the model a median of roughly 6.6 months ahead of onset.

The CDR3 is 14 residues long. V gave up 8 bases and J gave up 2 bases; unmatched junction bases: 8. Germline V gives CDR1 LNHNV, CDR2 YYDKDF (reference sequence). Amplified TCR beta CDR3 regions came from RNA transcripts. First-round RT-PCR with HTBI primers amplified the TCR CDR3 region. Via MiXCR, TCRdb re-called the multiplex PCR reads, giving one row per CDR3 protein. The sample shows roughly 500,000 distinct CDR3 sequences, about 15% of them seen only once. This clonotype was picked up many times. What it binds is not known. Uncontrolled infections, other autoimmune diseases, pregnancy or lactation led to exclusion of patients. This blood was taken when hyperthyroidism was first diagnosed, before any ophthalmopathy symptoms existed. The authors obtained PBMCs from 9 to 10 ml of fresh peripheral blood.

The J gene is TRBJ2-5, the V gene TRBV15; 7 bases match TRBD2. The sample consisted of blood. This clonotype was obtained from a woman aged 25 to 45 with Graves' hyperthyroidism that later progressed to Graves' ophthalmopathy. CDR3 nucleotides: TGTGCCACCGGGAGCGGGAAAGAACAAGAGACCCAGTACTTC. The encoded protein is CATGSGKEQETQYF.